Following are 22 T cell receptor beta chains from one sample sequenced in a study of T cells in Graves' hyperthyroidism and ophthalmopathy. Amplification targeted TCR beta CDR3 regions from RNA transcripts. With the HTBI primer set, the TCR CDR3 went through a first round of RT-PCR. TCRdb reprocessed the multiplex PCR reads with MiXCR, giving one entry per CDR3 protein. The sample holds 500,000 to 650,000 distinct CDR3 sequences, approximately 14% seen once. The sample consisted of blood. These receptors all stem from a woman aged 35 to 49 with Graves' hyperthyroidism.

The table lists this clonotype with many counts. The chain has TRBV12-3 or TRBV12-4 and TRBJ2-3; D may be TRBD1 or TRBD2 (5 bases each). The CDR3 covers 15 residues. The V gene lost 7 bases and the J gene lost 6 bases, with 20 bases spanning the gap. Here the CDR3 reads CASIFDPGPGDTQYF. The DNA of the CDR3 is TGTGCCAGCATATTTGACCCGGGACCCGGGGATACGCAGTATTTT.

The V call is TRBV19, the J call TRBJ2-5, with 7 bases aligning to TRBD1. V shed 8 bases and J 2 bases; nucleotides not matched to a gene: 14. There are 16 residues in the CDR3. Germline V CDR1 and CDR2: LNHDA, SQIVND (reference sequence). CDR3 nucleotides: TGTGCCAGTGGTACCCACCCGACAGGGATTCAAGAGACCCAGTACTTC. Residues: CASGTHPTGIQETQYF. Drawing the rest from reference TRBV19 and TRBJ2-5, the complete variable domain is DGGITQSPKYLFRKEGQNVTLSCEQNLNHDAMYWYRQDPGQGLRLIYYSQIVNDFQKGDIAEGYSVSREKKESFPLTVTSAQKNPTAFYLCASGTHPTGIQETQYFGPGTRLLVL.

This clonotype was detected only a few times. This chain joins TRBV12-3 or TRBV12-4 and TRBJ1-3; TRBD1 agrees at 8 bases. J lost 0 bases, V lost 5 bases, and 6 bases had no gene match. This CDR3 is built from 16 residues. The CDR3 DNA reads as TGTGCCAGCAGTCTCCGGGACAGGAGCTCTGGAAACACCATATATTTT. This sequence encodes CASSLRDRSSGNTIYF.

This clonotype was recorded many times. The gene calls are TRBV30 and TRBJ2-7; D is unclear. The V gene's germline CDR1 is GTSNPN and CDR2 SVGIG (reference sequence). The CDR3 has 11 amino acids. V lost 4 bases and J lost 3, with 7 bases in between. The CDR3 sequence is CAWMSVYEQYF. DNA of the CDR3: TGTGCCTGGATGTCGGTCTACGAGCAGTACTTC.

This clonotype was seen at least ten times. CDR3 sequence: CAWRPGQGNYGYTF. The CDR3 nucleotides are TGTGCCTGGAGACCGGGACAGGGGAACTATGGCTACACCTTC. This chain uses TRBV30 with TRBJ1-2; 10 bases agree with TRBD1. The CDR3 runs 14 residues. CDR1 is GTSNPN and CDR2 is SVGIG in the germline V gene (reference sequence). Trimming removed 3 bases from V and 2 bases from J; junction bases left unmatched: 3.

The V and J genes are TRBV27 and TRBJ2-7; 9 positions match TRBD2. Germline lookup yields CDR1 MNHEY and CDR2 SMNVEV (reference sequence). This CDR3 is 17 amino acids long. With V trimmed by 0 bases and J by 4 bases, 10 bases remained unmatched. This CDR3 reads CASSLSGLAILPYEQYF. DNA for the CDR3: TGTGCCAGCAGTTTATCTGGACTAGCGATTCTACCTTACGAGCAGTACTTC.

There are a few counts of this clonotype. The rearrangement uses TRBV30 and TRBJ2-1; 15 nucleotides match TRBD2. The V segment lost 5 bases and the J segment 7 bases; nucleotides outside the gene matches: 3. Germline V gene lookup returns CDR1 GTSNPN and CDR2 SVGIG (reference sequence). The CDR3 has 14 amino acids. The CDR3 DNA follows: TGTGCCTGGGGAGGACTAGCGGGAGGGAATGAGCAGTTCTTC. It yields the protein CAWGGLAGGNEQFF.

The rearrangement uses TRBV20-1 and TRBJ2-7; D perhaps matches TRBD2 (5 bases). The CDR3 is made up of 13 amino acids. The germline V and J ends were trimmed by 4 bases and 0 bases, with 10 bases remaining between them. The germline V gene encodes CDR1 DFQATT and CDR2 SNEGSKA (reference sequence). The CDR3 protein is CSATGRDSYEQYF. The CDR3 nucleotides are TGCAGTGCTACCGGCCGGGACTCCTACGAGCAGTACTTC.

There are many counts of this clonotype. This chain links TRBV30 with TRBJ2-2; 13 nucleotides line up with TRBD2. Per germline, CDR1 GTSNPN and CDR2 SVGIG (reference sequence). V was pared by 1 base and J by 1 base, with 0 bases of the junction left unmatched. The CDR3 loop spans 16 amino acids. CDR3 sequence reads: CAWSGLAGGNTGELFF. DNA of the CDR3: TGTGCCTGGAGTGGACTAGCGGGAGGGAACACCGGGGAGCTGTTTTTT.

The chain has TRBV6-1 and TRBJ2-7; 8 nucleotides agree with TRBD1. CDR3 length: 15 residues. V shed 6 bases, J shed 0 bases, and the junction held 7 bases outside the gene matches. Germline V CDR1 and CDR2: MNHNS, SASEGT. CDR3 loop: CASRRAGQGSYEQYF. The DNA for the CDR3 is TGTGCCAGCAGGAGGGCTGGACAGGGCTCCTACGAGCAGTACTTC.

As regards this clonotype: A much larger clone differs by one base, so this may be a read error. The V gene is TRBV7-9, the J gene TRBJ2-7; D not certain. This CDR3 is built from 13 residues. Germline-derived CDR1 and CDR2 are SEHNR and FQNEAQ (reference sequence). The CDR3 protein is CVSSAPSFYEQYF. The CDR3 nucleotides are TGTGTCAGCAGCGCCCCGTCCTTCTACGAGCAGTACTTC.

This clonotype was counted ten times or more. V is TRBV7-2 and J is TRBJ2-4; 11 nucleotides agree with TRBD2. Trimming at V came to 5 bases and at J to 5 bases, leaving 8 bases not matched to a gene. CDR3 size: 16 residues. Germline lookup yields CDR1 SGHTA and CDR2 FQGNSA. DNA for the CDR3: TGTGCCAGCAGCGAGGGGACTAGCGGAGTTCAAAACATTCAGTACTTC. Translation: CASSEGTSGVQNIQYF.

The chain employs TRBV19 and TRBJ2-7; 8 nucleotides agree with TRBD1. Per the germline V gene, CDR1 is LNHDA and CDR2 is SQIVND (reference sequence). V shed 4 bases and J 1 base; nucleotides not matched to a gene: 6. This CDR3 has 15 residues. The CDR3 DNA sequence: TGTGCCAGTAGTAACCGGGACAGGCAATCCTACGAGCAGTACTTC. It is translated as CASSNRDRQSYEQYF. The full variable domain, rest sourced from reference TRBV19 and TRBJ2-7, is DGGITQSPKYLFRKEGQNVTLSCEQNLNHDAMYWYRQDPGQGLRLIYYSQIVNDFQKGDIAEGYSVSREKKESFPLTVTSAQKNPTAFYLCASSNRDRQSYEQYFGPGTRLTVT.

The rearrangement uses TRBV4-1 and TRBJ1-1; TRBD1 is a possible D gene (6 bases). Germline CDR1 reads MGHRA; CDR2 reads YSYEKL. This CDR3 has 15 amino acids. The V end was cut by 0 bases, the J end by 4 bases, with 12 bases between. The CDR3 DNA reads as TGCGCCAGCAGCCAAGAGGAGGGGGTGAGCACTGAAGCTTTCTTT. As protein: CASSQEEGVSTEAFF.

This clonotype was seen repeatedly, ten times or more. V usage is TRBV7-9 and J usage is TRBJ2-3; D is possibly TRBD2 (5 bases). The CDR3 runs to 16 residues. V was trimmed by 5 bases and J by 0 bases, leaving 15 bases between them. The germline gives CDR1 SEHNR, CDR2 FQNEAQ (reference sequence). The CDR3 sequence: CASSPFGAASTDTQYF. The CDR3 DNA sequence: TGTGCCAGCAGCCCCTTTGGAGCGGCTAGCACAGATACGCAGTATTTT.

This clonotype occurred many times. The V gene is TRBV5-1, the J gene TRBJ2-7; 7 bases agree with TRBD1. V lost 6 bases, J lost 2 bases, and 5 bases stayed unmatched. CDR3 length: 13 amino acids. Germline V CDR1 and CDR2: SGHRS, YFSETQ. This CDR3 is CASTTGDTYEQYF. CDR3 bases: TGCGCCAGCACCACAGGGGACACCTACGAGCAGTACTTC.

This clonotype was detected many times. The gene calls are TRBV6-1 and TRBJ2-1, with TRBD1 identical over 8 bases. Germline V gene sequence: CDR1 MNHNS, CDR2 SASEGT. V gave up 0 bases and J gave up 9 bases; unmatched junction bases: 10. The CDR3 has 16 amino acids. In nucleotides, the CDR3 is TGTGCCAGCAGTGAAGCCACGGACAGGGCTTGGGTTGAGCAGTTCTTC. Its translation is CASSEATDRAWVEQFF.

In this sample, this clonotype turned up a few times. This chain connects TRBV20-1 to TRBJ1-5, with D hard to call. The length of the CDR3 is 15 residues. The V end lost 6 bases, the J end lost 1 base, and 16 bases lay between the germline ends. Germline V gene data show CDR1 as DFQATT and CDR2 as SNEGSKA (reference sequence). CDR3 region: CSALHEGLSNQPQHF. The CDR3 DNA reads TGCAGTGCCCTCCACGAGGGATTGAGCAATCAGCCCCAGCATTTT.

The rearrangement uses TRBV7-9 and TRBJ1-5; D not certain. Germline V gene sequence: CDR1 SEHNR, CDR2 FQNEAQ (reference sequence). V shed 5 bases and J shed 2 bases, with 13 bases lying between them. This CDR3 spans 15 amino acids. The CDR3 protein is CASSPGGIGNQPQHF. The CDR3 nucleotides are TGTGCCAGCAGCCCCGGCGGCATAGGCAATCAGCCCCAGCATTTT. The variable domain in full, completed from reference TRBV7-9 and TRBJ1-5, reads DTGVSQNPRHKITKRGQNVTFRCDPISEHNRLYWYRQTLGQGPEFLTYFQNEAQLEKSRLLSDRFSAERPKGSFSTLEIQRTEQGDSAMYLCASSPGGIGNQPQHFGDGTRLSIL.

This clonotype was counted a few times. This sequence joins TRBV14 and TRBJ1-1; TRBD1 is a possible D gene (6 bases). V was shortened by 4 bases and J by 4 bases, with 16 bases between the two germline ends. Germline values: CDR1 SGHDN, CDR2 FVKESK. The CDR3 is 15 residues long. DNA for the CDR3: TGTGCCAGCAGCCCAGGTGGGGGCCTGAGCACTGAAGCTTTCTTT. This codes for CASSPGGGLSTEAFF.

The rearrangement links TRBV19 to TRBJ2-5; 7 bases line up with TRBD2. TRBJ2-1 explains the end of the DNA better; the J call may be wrong. The CDR3 spans 16 residues. Germline CDR1 LNHDA, CDR2 SQIVND (reference sequence). As DNA, the CDR3 is TGTGCCAGTAGTATATTTCCAGGGACTAACCAAGAGACCCAGTTCTTC. Translation gives CASSIFPGTNQETQFF.

The gene calls are TRBV5-1 and TRBJ2-1; 7 bases align to TRBD2. The J segment lost 4 bases and the V segment lost 0 bases, leaving 1 base of the junction unmatched. Germline CDR1 and CDR2: SGHRS and YFSETQ. The CDR3 contains 14 residues. CDR3 DNA: TGCGCCAGCAGCTTGGGGGGACTATACAATGAGCAGTTCTTC. It specifies CASSLGGLYNEQFF.